This is a list of T cell receptor beta chains from one sample in a study of early T cells in non-severe SARS-CoV-2 infection. One entry per CDR3 protein results from TCRdb running MiXCR on the 5' RACE reads. The sample contains approximately 62,000 distinct CDR3 sequences, under 15% of which appear only once. Sequenced input: whole blood. The receptors derive from an adult who was a healthcare worker with PCR-confirmed SARS-CoV-2 infection or an uninfected control (not recorded which). Each CDR3 is given without its conserved first and last residue. Each record gives: J gene, V gene, CDR3 protein.

TRBJ2-3	TRBV5-1	ASSLAKSSTDTQY
TRBJ1-2	TRBV11-2	ASSFTGGRYGYT
TRBJ2-3	TRBV28	ASSVAGPLTDTQY
TRBJ1-6	TRBV6-5	ASSSGAWSSYNSPLH
TRBJ1-4	TRBV5-1	ASSLRGTEKLF
TRBJ1-1	TRBV2	ASSLTGMNTEAF
TRBJ1-1	TRBV28	ASSPRGQPNTEAF
TRBJ1-2	TRBV29-1	SVKPAGEVYGYT
TRBJ2-1	TRBV7-6	ASSLWTSYEQF
TRBJ1-5	TRBV5-1	ASSSGTGGYQPQH
TRBJ2-2	TRBV6-5	ASSPLFDTGELF
TRBJ2-5	TRBV5-4	ASSMRGGQTQY
TRBJ1-5	TRBV29-1	SVGDSLSNQPQH
TRBJ2-1	TRBV18	ASSPPVRGSYNEQF
TRBJ2-7	TRBV28	ASNFGGWEQY
TRBJ1-1	TRBV29-1	SARQGLGTEAF
TRBJ2-1	TRBV6-1	ASSAGTSVYNEQF
TRBJ2-7	TRBV5-4	ASSLGPHIYEQY
TRBJ2-7	TRBV20-1	SARLDYEQY
TRBJ2-3	TRBV28	ASSPQRELDTQY
TRBJ2-3	TRBV6-2/TRBV6-3	ASSPTTGRTDTQY
TRBJ1-2	TRBV6-2/TRBV6-3	ASRTGRYGYT
TRBJ2-5	TRBV20-1	SAARQGAAETQY
TRBJ1-5	TRBV7-8	ASSSRAGGSQPQH
TRBJ1-1	TRBV20-1	SARETRATEAF
TRBJ2-1	TRBV7-7	ASSPRTGEGHEQF
TRBJ1-2	TRBV18	ASSPGKGARYGYT
TRBJ1-2	TRBV4-1	ASSQPLGGLGEGYT
TRBJ1-6	TRBV5-1	ASSLDGSSYNSPLH
TRBJ2-7	TRBV23-1	ASIQDRLSTY
TRBJ1-5	TRBV19	ASSIMAHSNQPQH
TRBJ2-1	TRBV28	ASSLGGNSYNEQF
TRBJ2-1	TRBV28	ASSSSPAGDDNEQF
TRBJ1-4	TRBV6-2/TRBV6-3	ASSGTAGTNEKLF
TRBJ1-1	TRBV3-1	ASSQESRGAF
TRBJ1-6	TRBV5-4	ASSLVSSYNSPLH
TRBJ2-5	TRBV20-1	SARDGARDTHAGTQY
TRBJ2-5	TRBV3-1	ASNSRQFQETQY
TRBJ1-1	TRBV28	ASSLGDRTTEAF
TRBJ2-1	TRBV14	ASSQDSTRDEQF
TRBJ1-2	TRBV7-2	ASSSRQGAHGYT
TRBJ2-3	TRBV7-2	ASSLGGRGTDTQY
TRBJ2-7	TRBV20-1	SATLAGPSYEQY
TRBJ2-1	TRBV28	ASRGTSSFYNEQF
TRBJ2-2	TRBV9	ASSVDTNTGELF
TRBJ2-7	TRBV20-1	SARVVTSYGEQY
TRBJ2-3	TRBV19	ASSPDRGLADTQY
TRBJ2-1	TRBV3-1	ASSLSVEQF
TRBJ2-1	TRBV27	ASSLMRTDNEQF
TRBJ2-3	TRBV4-2	ASSQEEDTQY
TRBJ2-2	TRBV25-1	ASSEYGSGNTGELF
TRBJ2-7	TRBV12-3/TRBV12-4	ASSQQGYYEQY
TRBJ2-7	TRBV20-1	SVSEGSSYEQY
TRBJ1-3	TRBV5-5	ASSLARSPSGNTIY
TRBJ2-7	TRBV9	ASSVGEAGVYEQY
TRBJ2-5	TRBV19	ASSPRLAGETQY
TRBJ1-2	TRBV10-3	AISENGGRYGYT
TRBJ2-4	TRBV12-3/TRBV12-4	ASSLDPSAKNIQY
TRBJ2-7	TRBV20-1	SAQGRISGRAGEQY
TRBJ1-1	TRBV19	ASSQTENTEAF